These T cell receptor beta chains were read from a single sample in a study of T cells in Graves' hyperthyroidism and ophthalmopathy. TCRdb analysed the multiplex PCR reads with MiXCR anew, one entry per CDR3 protein. The sample lists under 300,000 distinct CDR3 sequences, 13% occurring once. Sequencing used blood. The source of these receptors is a woman aged 25-40 years with Graves' hyperthyroidism that later progressed to Graves' ophthalmopathy. Each CDR3 is given with its conserved first and last residue. A D gene is named only where the DNA matches it firmly. Clone size is given for some rows only: seen once, a few or many times, or a class if the clone is expanded.

>TRBJ2-7|TRBV11-1|TRBD2|many
CASSSETSGNEQYF
TGTGCCAGCAGCTCCGAGACTAGCGGGAACGAGCAGTACTTC
>TRBJ2-2|TRBV4-3|NA|many
CASSQEAGRVGELFF
TGCGCCAGCAGCCAAGAGGCAGGGCGGGTCGGGGAGCTGTTTTTT
>TRBJ1-1|TRBV6-1|NA|many
CASSSGTANTEAFF
TGTGCCAGCAGTTCAGGGACGGCCAACACTGAAGCTTTCTTT
>TRBJ2-7|TRBV6-1|TRBD2|NA
CASTLPGRGGSYEQYF
TGTGCCAGCACCCTTCCCGGACGGGGGGGGTCCTACGAGCAGTACTTC
>TRBJ2-7|TRBV4-2|NA|NA
CVSSQENYEQYF
TGTGTCAGCAGCCAAGAAAACTACGAGCAGTACTTC
>TRBJ1-2|TRBV6-1|NA|many
CASGPGAGGYGYTF
TGTGCCAGCGGACCAGGGGCTGGGGGATATGGCTACACCTTC
>TRBJ2-7|TRBV18|TRBD2|many
CASSPGASGGEQYF
TGTGCCAGCTCACCAGGAGCTAGCGGGGGCGAGCAGTACTTC
>TRBJ2-3|TRBV6-1|TRBD2|many
CASSYSGLAGRSSTDTQYF
TGTGCCAGCAGTTATTCCGGACTAGCGGGTCGATCTAGCACAGATACGCAGTATTTT
>TRBJ2-1|TRBV15|TRBD2|many
CATSRGSGSHNEQFF
TGTGCCACCAGCAGAGGTAGCGGGAGCCACAATGAGCAGTTCTTC
>TRBJ2-2|TRBV12-3/TRBV12-4|NA|many
CASSSGRTGELFF
TGTGCCAGCAGCTCGGGAAGGACCGGGGAGCTGTTTTTT
>TRBJ2-1|TRBV6-1|NA|NA
CASSYAGRSYNEQFF
TGTGCCAGCAGTTACGCGGGAAGGAGCTACAATGAGCAGTTCTTC
>TRBJ2-7|TRBV19|TRBD2|few
CASSTAGGSNHEQYF
TGTGCCAGTAGTACAGCAGGCGGGAGTAACCACGAGCAGTACTTC
>TRBJ2-1|TRBV6-4|NA|NA
CASSPGYGANEQFF
TGTGCCAGCAGCCCCGGGTATGGGGCGAATGAGCAGTTCTTC
>TRBJ2-2|TRBV5-4|TRBD2|NA
CASRQTSGSTGELFF
TGTGCCAGCAGGCAGACTAGCGGGAGCACCGGGGAGCTGTTTTTT
>TRBJ2-5|TRBV19|NA|many
CASSTTKDTIQETQYF
TGTGCCAGTAGTACGACGAAGGACACTATCCAAGAGACCCAGTACTTC
>TRBJ2-4|TRBV29-1|NA|many
CSVPLKGGAKNIQYF
TGCAGCGTCCCATTGAAGGGGGGAGCCAAAAACATTCAGTACTTC
>TRBJ2-1|TRBV20-1|TRBD2|many
CSAAGGLAGGSSYNEQFF
TGCAGTGCTGCGGGGGGACTAGCGGGAGGAAGCTCCTACAATGAGCAGTTCTTC
>TRBJ2-2|TRBV3-1|TRBD2|many
CASSPQGGLAGEGTGELFF
TGTGCCAGCAGCCCTCAGGGAGGACTAGCGGGAGAAGGCACCGGGGAGCTGTTTTTT
>TRBJ2-7|TRBV27|TRBD2|NA
CASSSTSGRYEQYF
TGTGCCAGCAGTTCGACTAGCGGGAGGTACGAGCAGTACTTC
>TRBJ1-3|TRBV10-3|TRBD1|NA
CAISELFSGQGRNTIYF
TGTGCCATCAGTGAGTTATTTTCTGGACAGGGTAGAAACACCATATATTTT
>TRBJ2-2|TRBV9|NA|few
CASSGAAANTGELFF
TGTGCCAGCAGCGGGGCGGCCGCGAACACCGGGGAGCTGTTTTTT
>TRBJ1-2|TRBV7-8|TRBD1|many
CASSVTGANYGYTF
TGTGCCAGCAGCGTGACAGGGGCTAACTATGGCTACACCTTC
>TRBJ2-7|TRBV9|TRBD2|few
CASSDGTSGIYEQYF
TGTGCCAGCAGCGATGGGACTAGCGGGATCTACGAGCAGTACTTC
>TRBJ2-7|TRBV5-8|NA|many
CASSPGPAQYF
TGTGCCAGCAGTCCTGGACCCGCGCAGTACTTC
>TRBJ2-4|TRBV6-2/TRBV6-3|TRBD2|NA
CASRGLGVAKNIQYF
TGTGCCAGCAGAGGACTAGGAGTAGCCAAAAACATTCAGTACTTC
>TRBJ2-7|TRBV12-3/TRBV12-4|NA|many
CASSRTAAYEQYF
TGTGCCAGCAGCCGGACGGCAGCCTACGAGCAGTACTTC
>TRBJ2-7|TRBV9|TRBD1|few
CASSRDRGEQYF
TGTGCCAGCAGCCGCGACAGGGGCGAGCAGTACTTC
>TRBJ1-1|TRBV20-1|TRBD1|many
CSAPDRGTEAFF
TGCAGTGCACCAGACAGGGGCACTGAAGCTTTCTTT
>TRBJ2-5|TRBV2|NA|NA
CASCPGGLQETQYF
TGTGCCAGCTGCCCCGGCGGGCTACAAGAGACCCAGTACTTC
>TRBJ2-5|TRBV13|NA|NA
CASSGGGMETQYF
TGCGCCAGCAGCGGAGGCGGAATGGAGACCCAGTACTTC
>TRBJ2-3|TRBV18|NA|many
CASSQGWTTDTQYF
TGTGCCAGCTCACAGGGCTGGACCACAGATACGCAGTATTTT
>TRBJ1-4|TRBV30|NA|few
CACGGGAGSPNEKLFF
TGTGCCTGCGGGGGGGGGGCAGGTTCCCCTAATGAAAAACTGTTTTTT
>TRBJ2-1|TRBV19|TRBD2|few
CASSQGTSGGSYNEQFF
TGTGCCAGTAGTCAAGGGACTAGCGGAGGGTCCTACAATGAGCAGTTCTTC
>TRBJ2-3|TRBV20-1|TRBD2|many
CSASLAGAAADTQYF
TGCAGTGCTAGTCTAGCGGGAGCCGCGGCAGATACGCAGTATTTT
>TRBJ1-5|TRBV6-5|NA|NA
CASSYEEGRQPQHF
TGTGCCAGCAGTTACGAGGAGGGGCGGCAGCCCCAGCATTTT
>TRBJ2-7|TRBV7-2|NA|many
CASSLVHRGTYEQYF
TGTGCCAGCAGCTTAGTACACCGGGGAACCTACGAGCAGTACTTC
>TRBJ1-2|TRBV29-1|NA|many
CSAALPIGGSNYGYTF
TGCAGCGCGGCCCTCCCCATCGGGGGGAGTAACTATGGCTACACCTTC
>TRBJ1-4|TRBV7-9|NA|many
CASSTDFGNEKLFF
TGTGCCAGCAGCACCGACTTCGGGAATGAAAAACTGTTTTTT
>TRBJ1-2|TRBV28|NA|many
CASSLDSPILYGYTF
TGTGCCAGCAGTTTGGATTCGCCGATCTTATATGGCTACACCTTC